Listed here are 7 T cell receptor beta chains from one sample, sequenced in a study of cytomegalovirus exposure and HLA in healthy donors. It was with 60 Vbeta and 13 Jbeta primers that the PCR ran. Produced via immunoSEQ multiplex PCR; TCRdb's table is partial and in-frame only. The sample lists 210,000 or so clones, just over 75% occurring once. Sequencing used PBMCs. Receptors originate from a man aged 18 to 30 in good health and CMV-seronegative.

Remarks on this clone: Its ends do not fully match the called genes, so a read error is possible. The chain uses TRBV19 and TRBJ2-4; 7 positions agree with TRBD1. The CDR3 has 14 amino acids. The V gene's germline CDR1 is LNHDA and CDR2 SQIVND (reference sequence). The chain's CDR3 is CASSPGTAINIQYF. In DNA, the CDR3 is TGTGCCAGTAGCCCCGGGACAGCCATAAACATTCAGTACTTC.

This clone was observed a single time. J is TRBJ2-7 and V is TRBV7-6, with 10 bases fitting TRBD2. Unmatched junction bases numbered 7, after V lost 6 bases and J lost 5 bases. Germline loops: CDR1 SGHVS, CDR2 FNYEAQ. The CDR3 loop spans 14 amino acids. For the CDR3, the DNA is TGTGCCAGCAGTCATAGCGGGAGGTCAAACGAGCAGTACTTC. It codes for CASSHSGRSNEQYF.

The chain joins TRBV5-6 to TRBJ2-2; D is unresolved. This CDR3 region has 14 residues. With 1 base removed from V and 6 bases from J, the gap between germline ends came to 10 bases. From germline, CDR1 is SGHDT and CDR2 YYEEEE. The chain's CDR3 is CASSLWSSAGELFF. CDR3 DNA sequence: TGTGCCAGCAGCTTGTGGTCAAGCGCCGGGGAGCTGTTTTTT.

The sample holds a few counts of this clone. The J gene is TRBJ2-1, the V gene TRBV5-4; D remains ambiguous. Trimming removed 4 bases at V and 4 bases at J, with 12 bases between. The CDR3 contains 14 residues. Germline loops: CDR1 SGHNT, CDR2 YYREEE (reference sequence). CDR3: CASSPETLYNEQFF. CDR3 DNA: TGTGCCAGCAGCCCAGAGACACTTTACAATGAGCAGTTCTTC.

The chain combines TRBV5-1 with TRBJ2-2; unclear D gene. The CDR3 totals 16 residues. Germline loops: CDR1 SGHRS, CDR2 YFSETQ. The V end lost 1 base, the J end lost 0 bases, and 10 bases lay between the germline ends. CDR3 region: CASSLKTVANTGELFF. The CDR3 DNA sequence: TGCGCCAGCAGCTTGAAAACTGTCGCGAACACCGGGGAGCTGTTTTTT. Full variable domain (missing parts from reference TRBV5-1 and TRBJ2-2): KAGVTQTPRYLIKTRGQQVTLSCSPISGHRSVSWYQQTPGQGLQFLFEYFSETQRNKGNFPGRFSGRQFSNSRSEMNVSTLELGDSALYLCASSLKTVANTGELFFGEGSRLTVL.

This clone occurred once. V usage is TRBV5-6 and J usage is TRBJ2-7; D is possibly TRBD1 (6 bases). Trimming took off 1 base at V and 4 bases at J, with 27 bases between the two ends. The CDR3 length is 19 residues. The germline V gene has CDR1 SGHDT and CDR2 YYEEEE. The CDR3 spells CASSLFLGRGRSLGYEQYF. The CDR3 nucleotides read TGTGCCAGCAGCTTGTTTTTGGGCAGGGGAAGGTCCTTGGGGTACGAGCAGTACTTC.

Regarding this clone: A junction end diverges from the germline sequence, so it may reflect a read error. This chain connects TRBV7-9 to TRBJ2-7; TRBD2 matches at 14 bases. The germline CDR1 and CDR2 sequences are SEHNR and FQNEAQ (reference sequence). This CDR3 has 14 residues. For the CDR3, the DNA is TGTGCCAGCAGCCCCGGACTAGCGGGAGGTCCCATGAACTTC. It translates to CASSPGLAGGPMNF.